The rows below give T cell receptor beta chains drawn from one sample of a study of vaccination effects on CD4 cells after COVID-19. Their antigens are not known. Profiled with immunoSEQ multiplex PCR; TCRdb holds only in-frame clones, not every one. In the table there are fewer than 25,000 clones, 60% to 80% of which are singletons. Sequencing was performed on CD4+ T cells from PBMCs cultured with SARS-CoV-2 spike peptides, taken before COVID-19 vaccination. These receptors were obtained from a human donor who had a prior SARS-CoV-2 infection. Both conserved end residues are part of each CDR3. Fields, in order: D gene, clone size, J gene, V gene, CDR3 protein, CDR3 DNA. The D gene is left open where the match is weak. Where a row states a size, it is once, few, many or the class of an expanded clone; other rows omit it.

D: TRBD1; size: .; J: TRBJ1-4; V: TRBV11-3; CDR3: CASSPGPGQGIGEKLFF; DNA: TGTGCCAGCAGCCCAGGACCGGGACAGGGAATTGGTGAAAAACTGTTTTTT
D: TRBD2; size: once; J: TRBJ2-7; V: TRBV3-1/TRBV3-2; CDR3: CASSQSPLAQYYEQYF; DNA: TGTGCCAGCAGCCAATCACCACTAGCGCAGTACTACGAGCAGTACTTC
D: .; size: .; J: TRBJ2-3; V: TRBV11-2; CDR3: CASSLDRVGGDTQYF; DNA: TGTGCCAGCAGCTTAGATCGCGTGGGGGGAGATACGCAGTATTTT
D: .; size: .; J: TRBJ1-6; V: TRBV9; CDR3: CASSVDRGPLHF; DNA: TGTGCCAGCAGCGTAGATCGGGGACCCCTCCACTTT
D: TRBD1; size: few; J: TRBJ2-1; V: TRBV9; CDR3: CASGTGSSYNEQFF; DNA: TGTGCCAGCGGGACAGGGAGCTCCTACAATGAGCAGTTCTTC
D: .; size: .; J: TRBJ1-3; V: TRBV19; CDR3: CASSWQGDSGNTIYF; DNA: TGTGCCAGTAGCTGGCAGGGCGACTCTGGAAACACCATATATTTT
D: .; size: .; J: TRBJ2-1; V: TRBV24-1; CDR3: CATSENEYNEQFF; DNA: TGTGCCACCAGTGAGAATGAATACAATGAGCAGTTCTTC
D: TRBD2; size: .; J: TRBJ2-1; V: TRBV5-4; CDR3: CASSLDSGSYNEQFF; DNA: TGTGCCAGCAGCTTGGATAGCGGGAGCTACAATGAGCAGTTCTTC
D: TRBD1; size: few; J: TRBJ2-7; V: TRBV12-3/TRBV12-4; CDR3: CASSQDRAYEQYF; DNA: TGTGCCAGCAGTCAAGACAGGGCCTACGAGCAGTACTTC
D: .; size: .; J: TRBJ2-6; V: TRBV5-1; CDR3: CASSLGLGSAGANVLTF; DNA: TGCGCCAGCAGCTTGGGTTTGGGTTCCGCGGGGGCCAACGTCCTGACTTTC
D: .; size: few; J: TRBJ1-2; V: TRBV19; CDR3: CASSPSAGEYGYTF; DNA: TGTGCCAGTAGCCCGTCGGCAGGTGAATATGGCTACACCTTC